This T cell receptor (beta chain) was retrieved from a study of early T cells in non-severe SARS-CoV-2 infection. TCRdb re-derived calls from the 5' RACE reads in MiXCR, one entry per CDR3 protein. The table includes 35,000 to 45,000 distinct CDR3 sequences, about 6% detected once. Overall study findings and caveats: VDJdb matches were skewed toward anti-spike CD8 T cell responses.

In this sample, this clonotype turned up many times. Its antigen is unknown. The CDR3 is made up of 14 amino acids. The V end lost 5 bases, the J end lost 0 bases, and 10 bases lay between the germline ends. Per the germline V gene, CDR1 is SGHVS and CDR2 is FNYEAQ. This receptor was identified in an adult who was a healthcare worker with PCR-confirmed SARS-CoV-2 infection or an uninfected control (not recorded which). The sequencing used whole blood, collected at baseline. The chain carries TRBV7-6 and TRBJ2-5; D may be TRBD1 (5 bases). The CDR3 here is CASSRGQDQETQYF. The CDR3 DNA sequence: TGTGCCAGCAGCCGAGGACAAGACCAAGAGACCCAGTACTTC.